These 26 T cell receptor beta chains share one sample of origin, sequenced in a study of OX40 agonist ivuxolimab in advanced cancers. The method was immunoSEQ multiplex PCR; TCRdb's version includes in-frame clones alone and lacks a portion of them. The sample consists of about 9,000 clones, roughly 68% of them appearing once. Material: CD4+ or CD8+ T cells sorted from blood, obtained in a trial of the OX40 agonist ivuxolimab. The source of these receptors is an adult with an advanced solid tumor such as melanoma, head and neck, liver or kidney cancer.

This chain joins TRBV4-1 and TRBJ2-7; 11 positions agree with TRBD2. The CDR3 consists of 17 residues. V was clipped by 3 bases and J by 4 bases; unmatched bases: 11. From germline, CDR1 is MGHRA and CDR2 YSYEKL. CDR3 coding DNA: TGCGCCAGCAGCCATGGTCTAGCGGGAGGTGGGAGGTACGAGCAGTACTTC. This encodes CASSHGLAGGGRYEQYF.

CDR3 sequence reads: CASSPDSGSSYEQYF. The CDR3 bases are TGTGCCAGCAGTCCGGATTCGGGGAGCTCCTACGAGCAGTACTTC. V is TRBV27 and J is TRBJ2-7; D may be TRBD2 (5 bases). The CDR3 has 15 residues. Germline assignment: CDR1 MNHEY and CDR2 SMNVEV (reference sequence). Trimming removed 5 bases from V and 0 bases from J, with 14 bases in between.

The rearrangement uses TRBV7-9 and TRBJ1-5, with 7 bases matching TRBD1. Germline V CDR1 and CDR2: SEHNR, FQNEAQ (reference sequence). Trimming took 6 bases from V and 2 from J; bases not matched to a gene: 7. The CDR3 covers 15 residues. The CDR3 coding sequence is TGTGCCAGCAGTTTTCCAGGGGGGGGCAATCAGCCCCAGCATTTT. Protein product: CASSFPGGGNQPQHF.

The chain has TRBV29-1 and TRBJ1-4, with 7 bases lining up with TRBD1. V shed 6 bases, J shed 5 bases, and the junction held 9 bases outside the gene matches. Germline V CDR1 and CDR2: SQVTM, ANQGSEA. The CDR3 is 14 amino acids. DNA for the CDR3: TGCAGCGTGAGGCGACAGGGACTCAATGAAAAACTGTTTTTT. This codes for CSVRRQGLNEKLFF. The full variable domain, in which reference TRBV29-1 and TRBJ1-4 provide the parts outside the CDR3, is SAVISQKPSRDICQRGTSLTIQCQVDSQVTMMFWYRQQPGQSLTLIATANQGSEATYESGFVIDKFPISRPNLTFSTLTVSNMSPEDSSIYLCSVRRQGLNEKLFFGSGTQLSVL.

CDR3 in DNA: TGTGCCAGCGGACCGTGGGTTGATGGCTACACCTTC. Residues: CASGPWVDGYTF. The chain has TRBV28 and TRBJ1-2; D is uncertain. The germline V gene has CDR1 MDHEN and CDR2 SYDVKM. The CDR3 totals 12 residues. V lost 8 bases and J 6 bases, leaving 13 bases between the germline ends.

J is TRBJ2-1 and V is TRBV7-9; tentatively, D is TRBD2 (5 bases). V lost 5 bases and J 0 bases, leaving 17 bases between the germline ends. The length of the CDR3 is 17 residues. CDR1 is SEHNR, CDR2 FQNEAQ, per germline (reference sequence). The CDR3 is CASSPGVGGSSYNEQFF. The CDR3 DNA is TGTGCCAGCAGCCCCGGGGTCGGCGGAAGCTCCTACAATGAGCAGTTCTTC.

At least ten counts were recorded for this clone. The V and J genes are TRBV10-1 and TRBJ2-7; 15 bases are shared with TRBD2. The germline V gene has CDR1 WNHNN and CDR2 SYGVQD (reference sequence). This CDR3 region has 17 residues. The trim removed 2 bases at V and 4 bases at J, leaving 6 bases unmatched. CDR3 sequence reads: CASSEEGLAGGIYEQYF. CDR3 sequence (DNA): TGCGCCAGCAGTGAGGAAGGACTAGCGGGAGGGATTTACGAGCAGTACTTC.

The V and J genes are TRBV6-5 and TRBJ2-5, with D hard to call. CDR1 MNHEY and CDR2 SVGAGI come from the germline V gene. Trimming pared 8 bases from V and 0 bases from J, leaving 7 bases between. The CDR3 sequence is 12 residues long. DNA of the CDR3: TGTGCCAGCGGGATGTACCAAGAGACCCAGTACTTC. Translating gives CASGMYQETQYF.

V and J are TRBV27 and TRBJ1-3; 8 positions match TRBD1. After removal of 4 bases from V and 2 bases from J, the junction contained 4 bases not matched to a gene. Germline CDR1 reads MNHEY; CDR2 reads SMNVEV (reference sequence). The CDR3 length is 15 residues. CDR3 sequence reads: CASSSLTGAGNTIYF. The CDR3 bases are TGTGCCAGCAGTTCTCTGACAGGGGCTGGAAACACCATATATTTT.

The rearrangement links TRBV29-1 to TRBJ2-1; D may be TRBD1 (5 bases). In germline, CDR1 is SQVTM, CDR2 ANQGSEA. The V gene lost 2 bases and the J gene lost 7 bases, with 6 bases spanning the gap. There are 11 residues in the CDR3. For the CDR3, the DNA is TGCAGCGTTGAAAGGGGAAATGAGCAGTTCTTC. Amino acids: CSVERGNEQFF.

The genes are TRBV6-5 and TRBJ2-2, with unresolved D. Germline lookup yields CDR1 MNHEY and CDR2 SVGAGI. Between the trimmed V and J ends, which lost 5 bases and 3 bases, there was a span of 7 bases. This CDR3 region has 13 residues. CDR3 DNA sequence: TGTGCCAGCAGTGGTAGTTACACCGGGGAGCTGTTTTTT. Translated, it gives CASSGSYTGELFF.

J is TRBJ2-1 and V is TRBV4-1, with no clear D. Germline V gene data show CDR1 as MGHRA and CDR2 as YSYEKL. V shed 0 bases and J shed 4 bases, with 10 bases lying between them. The CDR3 covers 15 residues. CDR3 nucleotides: TGCGCCAGCAGCCAAGATACCCCCCCTTACAATGAGCAGTTCTTC. It specifies CASSQDTPPYNEQFF.

The rearrangement uses TRBV5-4 and TRBJ2-5; the D gene could be TRBD1 or TRBD2 (5 bases each). Trimming pared 3 bases from V and 0 bases from J, leaving 15 bases between. The CDR3 totals 16 residues. Germline V gives CDR1 SGHNT, CDR2 YYREEE (reference sequence). The CDR3, as DNA: TGTGCCAGCAGCTCGTTGACAGACTATTACCAAGAGACCCAGTACTTC. Translation gives CASSSLTDYYQETQYF.

The chain is built from TRBV19 and TRBJ2-1, with 7 bases lining up with TRBD2. CDR1 is LNHDA, CDR2 SQIVND, per germline (reference sequence). The CDR3 runs to 14 residues. J lost 7 bases, V lost 3 bases, and 6 bases had no gene match. CDR3 amino acids: CASSIRGTNNEQFF. CDR3 bases: TGTGCCAGTAGTATCCGTGGGACTAATAATGAGCAGTTCTTC.

V is TRBV7-6 and J is TRBJ1-1, with unresolved D. CDR3 length: 13 residues. Trimming removed 2 bases from V and 2 bases from J, with 6 bases in between. Germline assignment: CDR1 SGHVS and CDR2 FNYEAQ. The CDR3, as DNA: TGTGCCAGCAGCTTAACTTACAACACTGAAGCTTTCTTT. Translation: CASSLTYNTEAFF.

Comment on this clone: With a far larger clone one base away, a read error is the likely cause. The chain links TRBV13 to TRBJ2-7; 7 bases agree with TRBD1. CDR3 length: 15 residues. CDR1 is PRHDT, CDR2 FYEKMQ, per germline (reference sequence). V lost 5 bases and J lost 5; bases outside the gene matches: 12. The CDR3 reads CASSGGQGGRDEQYF. CDR3 DNA: TGTGCCAGCAGCGGGGGTCAAGGGGGCAGGGACGAGCAGTACTTC.

In its sample, this clone was seen once. Within the sample, other DNA sequences also encode this same CDR3. The CDR3 reads CASSLGGQNYGYTF. CDR3 in DNA: TGTGCCAGCAGTTTAGGAGGACAGAACTATGGCTACACCTTC. The chain joins TRBV6-5 to TRBJ1-2; D is perhaps TRBD1 (6 bases). The CDR3 spans 14 residues. The V gene lost 4 bases and the J gene lost 2 bases, with 11 bases spanning the gap. Germline V CDR1 and CDR2: MNHEY, SVGAGI.

Written as DNA, the CDR3 is TGCGCCAGCAGCCCCGACAGGGGCTCTGGAAACACCATATATTTT. Its protein is CASSPDRGSGNTIYF. This sequence joins TRBV5-1 and TRBJ1-3; 8 nucleotides align to TRBD1. Germline CDR1 is SGHRS and CDR2 is YFSETQ. J lost 0 bases, V lost 4 bases, and 3 bases had no gene match. This CDR3 has 15 residues.

This sequence joins TRBV28 and TRBJ2-3; TRBD2 agrees at 7 bases. Germline values: CDR1 MDHEN, CDR2 SYDVKM. V dropped 1 base and J dropped 5; count of bases not matched to a gene: 9. CDR3 length equals 16 residues. The chain's CDR3 is CASSLLWRESQDTQYF. The CDR3 nucleotides read TGTGCCAGCAGTTTATTGTGGCGGGAGTCACAAGATACGCAGTATTTT.

The CDR3 DNA reads TGTGCCAGCAGTTCAAGCGGGACGACAGATACGCAGTATTTT. The encoded protein is CASSSSGTTDTQYF. The V gene is TRBV27, the J gene TRBJ2-3; 7 bases line up with TRBD2. The junction had 4 bases not matched to a gene; V was cut back by 4 bases and J by 3 bases. Germline lookup yields CDR1 MNHEY and CDR2 SMNVEV (reference sequence). There are 14 residues in the CDR3.

V and J are TRBV7-8 and TRBJ2-1; D call uncertain. The germline V gene encodes CDR1 SGHVS and CDR2 FQNEAQ. This CDR3 spans 13 amino acids. The V and J ends lost 3 bases and 5 bases respectively, with 8 bases between them. CDR3 region: CASSFPDDNEQFF. CDR3 in DNA: TGTGCCAGCAGCTTCCCCGATGACAATGAGCAGTTCTTC.

The chain is built from TRBV11-2 and TRBJ2-5, with 8 bases matching TRBD2. V was pared by 2 bases and J by 4 bases, with 0 bases of the junction left unmatched. The CDR3 is 13 amino acids. Germline V gene sequence: CDR1 SGHAT, CDR2 FQNNGV. CDR3 nucleotides: TGTGCCAGCAGCTTACTAGCGGGAGAGACCCAGTACTTC. The encoded protein is CASSLLAGETQYF.

This clone showed up just a few times. The V gene is TRBV7-6, the J gene TRBJ1-1, with D unresolved. Germline assignment: CDR1 SGHVS and CDR2 FNYEAQ. There are 14 residues in the CDR3. V lost 1 base and J 1 base, leaving 7 bases between the germline ends. CDR3 sequence: CASSLGETNTEAFF. In nucleotides, the CDR3 is TGTGCCAGCAGCTTAGGAGAGACGAACACTGAAGCTTTCTTT.

The rearrangement uses TRBV7-9 and TRBJ1-3, with D possibly being TRBD1 (5 bases). The germline V gene encodes CDR1 SEHNR and CDR2 FQNEAQ (reference sequence). The CDR3 sequence is 14 residues long. The ends were cut back, 5 bases at V and 4 bases at J, with 12 bases in the middle. The DNA for the CDR3 is TGTGCCAGCAGCCCGACAGTCTGGGGAAACACCATATATTTT. It encodes CASSPTVWGNTIYF.

J is TRBJ1-1 and V is TRBV14, with D unclear. Trimming left V 1 base short and J 1 base short, with 7 bases between. The length of the CDR3 is 14 residues. Germline V lookup: CDR1 SGHDN, CDR2 FVKESK. This CDR3 reads CASSQAYPNTEAFF. DNA for the CDR3: TGTGCCAGCAGCCAAGCCTACCCGAACACTGAAGCTTTCTTT.

This clone was seen many times. A read error is the likely source, as a far larger clone sits one nucleotide away. Other DNA sequences in this sample translate to the same CDR3. The rearrangement uses TRBV9 and TRBJ2-7; D is possibly TRBD2 (8 bases). This CDR3 region has 15 residues. Germline V CDR1 and CDR2: SGDLS, YYNGEE. The ends were cut back, 7 bases at V and 5 bases at J, with 22 bases in the middle. DNA of the CDR3: TGTGCCAGCCGCGGGGGGCAAGGGGGCAGGGACGAGCAGTACTTC. Its protein is CASRGGQGGRDEQYF.